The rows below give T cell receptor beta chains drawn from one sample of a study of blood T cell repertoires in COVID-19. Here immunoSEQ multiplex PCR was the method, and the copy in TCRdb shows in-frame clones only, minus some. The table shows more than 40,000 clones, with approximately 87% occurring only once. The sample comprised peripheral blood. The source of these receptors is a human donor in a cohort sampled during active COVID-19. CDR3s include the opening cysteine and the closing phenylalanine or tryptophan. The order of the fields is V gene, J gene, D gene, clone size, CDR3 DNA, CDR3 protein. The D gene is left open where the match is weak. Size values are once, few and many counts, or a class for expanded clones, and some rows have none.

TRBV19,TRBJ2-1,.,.,TGTGCCAGTAGCCCAGGTAACTACAATGAGCAGTTCTTC,CASSPGNYNEQFF
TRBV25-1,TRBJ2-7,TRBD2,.,TGTGCCAGCAGTGCCTCTAACTCCGGGACTAGGAGCGAGCAGTACTTC,CASSASNSGTRSEQYF
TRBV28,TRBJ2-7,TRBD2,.,TGTGCCAGTGACGGGACTAGCGGAAGCTCCTACGAGCAGTACTTC,CASDGTSGSSYEQYF
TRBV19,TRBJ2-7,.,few,TGTGCCAGTAGTATAAACAGACAGACCTACGAGCAGTACTTC,CASSINRQTYEQYF
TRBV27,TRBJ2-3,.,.,TGTGCCAGGACACTTGGACAGTGCACAGATACGCAGTATTTT,CARTLGQCTDTQYF
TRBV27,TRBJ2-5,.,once,TGTGCCAGCAGTTTAACCCACAGAGAGACCCAGTACTTC,CASSLTHRETQYF
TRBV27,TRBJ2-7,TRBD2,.,TGTGCCAGCAGTTTATTGTCTAGCGGGAGCTCCTACGAGCAGTACTTT,CASSLLSSGSSYEQYF
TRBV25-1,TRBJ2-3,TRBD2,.,TGTGCCAGCAGTGTGGCTAGCGGAGCAGATACGCAGTATTTT,CASSVASGADTQYF
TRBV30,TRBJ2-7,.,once,TGTGCCTGGAGTCCTGGTCAGGGCTTTGAATACGAGCAGTACTTC,CAWSPGQGFEYEQYF
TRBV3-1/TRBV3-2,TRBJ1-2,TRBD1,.,TGTGCCAGCAGCCAGCTGACAGGGGGAGAGTATGGCTACACCTTC,CASSQLTGGEYGYTF
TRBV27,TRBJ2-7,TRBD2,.,TGTGCCAGCAGGACACTAGCGGGAGGCCCCTACGAGCAGTACTTC,CASRTLAGGPYEQYF
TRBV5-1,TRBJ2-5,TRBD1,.,TGCGCCAGCAGCCGACAGGGGGAGACCCAGTACTTC,CASSRQGETQYF
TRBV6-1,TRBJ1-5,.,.,TGTGCCAGCAGTGAAGCGGGGGCCGGGCCGTATAGCAATCAGCCCCAGCATTTT,CASSEAGAGPYSNQPQHF